This TCR beta chain appears in the sequencing data of a study of T cell changes during pregnancy in multiple sclerosis. Data came from immunoSEQ multiplex PCR; TCRdb stores just in-frame clones and leaves some out. The profile shows about 60,000 clones, roughly 93% of them singletons. CDR3 length: 15 amino acids. The germline CDR1 and CDR2 sequences are SGHTS and YDEGEE. Unmatched junction bases numbered 6, after V lost 4 bases and J lost 2 bases. The chain has TRBV5-8 and TRBJ1-5; 7 nucleotides align to TRBD1. Specimen: CD8+ T cells from peripheral blood mononuclear cells, collected in the second trimester of pregnancy. The clonotype was recovered from a female donor with multiple sclerosis, enrolled in a pregnancy study. The CDR3 region has the DNA TGTGCCAGCAGCATCCCGGGACAGCGCAATCAGCCCCAGCATTTT. Translation gives CASSIPGQRNQPQHF.